The clone carrying this T cell receptor beta chain was counted between two and nine times. The record originates from a study of T-cell reconstitution after alpha-beta-depleted transplantation in children. For TCRbeta, the library was prepared with unique molecular identifiers. TCRdb fed the PCR reads into MiXCR, producing one record per CDR3 protein. The profile shows hundreds of thousands of distinct CDR3 sequences, roughly 17% of them singletons. V shed 6 bases and J shed 5 bases, with 12 bases lying between them. Germline V gene sequence: CDR1 MNHNY, CDR2 SVGAGI (reference sequence). The CDR3 length is 13 residues.

The sequence derives from a human donor who donated a stem cell graft to a child with acute myeloid leukemia. The rearrangement uses TRBV6-6 and TRBJ2-3; no clear D gene. The sample was PBMCs from the stem cell graft donor, taken from the stem cell graft. CDR3 bases: TGTGCCAGCAGCTTGCCGCCGGAAGATACGCAGTATTTT. It codes for CASSLPPEDTQYF.